This TCR beta chain is drawn from a study of cytomegalovirus exposure and HLA in healthy donors. Study-level results: TCR beta V- and J-gene trimming, according to a later analysis, was linked to a missense DCLRE1C variant.

Note on this clone: Its specificity is not known. One end of the junction varies from germline; a read error may be responsible.

PCR was performed using 60 Vbeta and 13 Jbeta primers. Sequenced by immunoSEQ multiplex PCR; TCRdb stores in-frame clones only, minus some. The sample records roughly 70,000 clones, roughly 70% being singletons. This CDR3 has 14 residues. CDR1 SGHRS and CDR2 YFSETQ come from the germline V gene. Sequencing was carried out using PBMCs. The V call is TRBV5-1, the J call TRBJ2-5; 15 nucleotides match TRBD2. The receptor comes from an older man in good health and CMV-seronegative. CDR3 bases: TGCGCCAGCAGCGTCGGGACTAGCGGGAGGCTCTGGAACTTC. Amino acid sequence: CASSVGTSGRLWNF.